The 26 T cell receptor beta chains in this list originate from one sample, sequenced in a study of cytomegalovirus exposure and HLA in healthy donors. With 60 Vbeta and 13 Jbeta primers, the PCR was carried out. Generated by immunoSEQ multiplex PCR, the TCRdb table keeps only in-frame clones and is missing some. The sample lists about 180,000 clones; 80% were seen once. The sample comprised PBMCs. These receptors were collected from a girl between 5 and 17 years old in good health and CMV-seropositive.

The chain is built from TRBV10-2 and TRBJ1-5, with D perhaps matching TRBD1 (5 bases). Trimming took off 2 bases at V and 0 bases at J, with 8 bases between the two ends. Germline values: CDR1 WSHSY, CDR2 SAAADI. The CDR3 consists of 15 residues. The CDR3 spells CASSEVGASNQPQHF. The CDR3, as DNA: TGCGCCAGCAGTGAGGTAGGGGCTAGCAATCAGCCCCAGCATTTT.

This chain joins TRBV7-2 and TRBJ1-2; D is unclear. The ends were cut back, 1 base at V and 4 bases at J, with 10 bases in the middle. The CDR3 is made up of 14 amino acids. Germline V lookup: CDR1 SGHTA, CDR2 FQGNSA. CDR3 protein: CASSLDWAPYGYTF. CDR3 DNA sequence: TGTGCCAGCAGCTTAGATTGGGCCCCCTATGGCTACACCTTC.

J is TRBJ2-7 and V is TRBV7-9; 12 bases map to TRBD1. This CDR3 region has 18 residues. Per germline, CDR1 SEHNR and CDR2 FQNEAQ (reference sequence). Trimming took 5 bases from V and 0 from J; bases not matched to a gene: 11. The DNA of the CDR3 is TGTGCCAGCAGCCCCCGGGACAGGGGGCCAACCTTCTCCTACGAGCAGTACTTC. Translated: CASSPRDRGPTFSYEQYF.

The V gene is TRBV30, the J gene TRBJ2-2, with D possibly TRBD2 on 6 matching bases. CDR1 is GTSNPN and CDR2 is SVGIG in the germline V gene (reference sequence). This CDR3 has 16 amino acids. Deletions cut 5 bases from V and 2 bases from J, with 18 bases between. As DNA, the CDR3 is TGTGCCTGGGGAAGTTGGGGTAGCGGAAACACCGGGGAGCTGTTTTTT. Translated, it gives CAWGSWGSGNTGELFF.

V and J are TRBV5-4 and TRBJ1-2; no reliable D call. This CDR3 spans 16 amino acids. Between the trimmed V and J ends, which lost 9 bases and 11 bases, there was a span of 32 bases. The germline gives CDR1 SGHNT, CDR2 YYREEE (reference sequence). The CDR3 bases are TGTGCCATCAAAGAGGTACATTCCACTCTTCCCTTCGGATACACCTTC. Amino acids: CAIKEVHSTLPFGYTF.

The chain recombines TRBV7-2 with TRBJ2-4, with a tentative D call TRBD2 (5 bases). The V end was cut by 1 base, the J end by 2 bases, with 18 bases between. CDR1 is SGHTA, CDR2 FQGNSA, per germline. This CDR3 comprises 18 residues. CDR3 DNA sequence: TGTGCCAGCAGCTTAGGCCCGGATCCGGGAACCACCAAAAACATTCAGTACTTC. It codes for CASSLGPDPGTTKNIQYF. The whole variable domain, remainder taken from reference TRBV7-2 and TRBJ2-4, is GAGVSQSPSNKVTEKGKDVELRCDPISGHTALYWYRQSLGQGLEFLIYFQGNSAPDKSGLPSDRFSAERTGGSVSTLTIQRTQQEDSAVYLCASSLGPDPGTTKNIQYFGAGTRLSVL.

V is TRBV28 and J is TRBJ1-5; no clear D. The V end lost 6 bases, the J end lost 5 bases, and 5 bases lay between the germline ends. The CDR3 totals 11 residues. CDR1 MDHEN and CDR2 SYDVKM come from the germline V gene. CDR3 residues: CASSYDQPQHF. CDR3 in DNA: TGTGCCAGCAGCTATGATCAGCCCCAGCATTTT.

The V gene is TRBV5-1, the J gene TRBJ2-5; 7 positions agree with TRBD2. Looked up from germline, CDR1 is SGHRS and CDR2 is YFSETQ. The CDR3 is 14 residues long. The V gene end was trimmed by 0 bases and the J gene end by 4 bases; junction bases not matched to a gene: 3. The CDR3 region has the DNA TGCGCCAGCAGCTTGGTTGTAGCGGGAGAGACCCAGTACTTC. This codes for CASSLVVAGETQYF.

This clone was detected only once. The V call is TRBV2, the J call TRBJ2-5; D is perhaps TRBD1 (6 bases). The CDR3 contains 14 residues. Germline lookup yields CDR1 SNHLY and CDR2 FYNNEI. The V end lost 4 bases, the J end lost 2 bases, and 11 bases lay between the germline ends. The CDR3 protein is CASSGRQGQETQYF. In DNA form, the CDR3 reads TGTGCCAGCAGTGGGCGGCAGGGGCAAGAGACCCAGTACTTC.

The chain employs TRBV5-1 and TRBJ1-4; TRBD1 aligns across 11 bases. Germline-derived CDR1 and CDR2 are SGHRS and YFSETQ. The CDR3 runs to 14 residues. Germline trimming cut 3 bases from V and 8 bases from J; bases unmatched to any gene: 3. Here the CDR3 DNA reads TGCGCCAGCAGCTGGGGACAGGGGGTGGAAAAACTGTTTTTT. This encodes CASSWGQGVEKLFF.

This clone was observed a handful of times. The J gene is TRBJ2-6, the V gene TRBV11-2; D remains unclear. Per the germline V gene, CDR1 is SGHAT and CDR2 is FQNNGV. The CDR3 runs 14 residues. V lost 7 bases to trimming and J lost 0 bases, with 7 bases between them. The CDR3 is CASTLLSGANVLTF. In DNA form, the CDR3 reads TGTGCCAGCACCCTCCTCTCTGGGGCCAACGTCCTGACTTTC.

The V call is TRBV6-5, the J call TRBJ1-1; weak D call: TRBD1 (5 bases). The CDR3 is 16 amino acids. Trimming stripped 0 bases from V and 0 bases from J, with 11 bases between. From germline, CDR1 is MNHEY and CDR2 SVGAGI. The CDR3 spells CASSYSLPGMNTEAFF. As DNA, the CDR3 is TGTGCCAGCAGTTACTCTCTACCAGGGATGAACACTGAAGCTTTCTTT.

The rearrangement uses TRBV19 and TRBJ1-1; 9 bases are a match to TRBD1. CDR3 size: 14 residues. With 5 bases clipped from V and 1 base from J, the junction kept 2 bases outside the gene matches. The germline V gene encodes CDR1 LNHDA and CDR2 SQIVND (reference sequence). This chain's CDR3 is CASSGTGRNTEAFF. The CDR3 DNA follows: TGTGCCAGTAGTGGGACAGGGAGGAACACTGAAGCTTTCTTT.

This chain uses TRBV2 with TRBJ1-1; 7 bases map to TRBD1. Germline V lookup: CDR1 SNHLY, CDR2 FYNNEI. CDR3 size: 14 residues. With 5 bases clipped from V and 2 bases from J, the junction kept 5 bases outside the gene matches. For the CDR3, the DNA is TGTGCCAGCAGTCTGACAGGGACCAACACTGAAGCTTTCTTT. Translating it yields CASSLTGTNTEAFF.

This clone appeared once. This chain links TRBV27 with TRBJ2-7; 7 bases line up with TRBD2. V trimming: 7 bases; J trimming: 3 bases; junction bases outside the gene matches: 12. Germline assignment: CDR1 MNHEY and CDR2 SMNVEV (reference sequence). This CDR3 contains 15 residues. CDR3 residues: CASKSVGTTHYEQYF. The CDR3 DNA reads TGTGCCAGCAAGTCAGTAGGGACTACGCACTACGAGCAGTACTTC.

This clone was recorded once. V usage is TRBV6-5 and J usage is TRBJ2-1; weak D call: TRBD2 (6 bases). V was pared by 4 bases and J by 5 bases, with 15 bases between. Germline CDR1 is MNHEY and CDR2 is SVGAGI. This CDR3 has 15 amino acids. The CDR3 sequence: CASSWGQTRNNEQFF. In DNA, the CDR3 is TGTGCCAGCAGTTGGGGCCAGACTAGAAACAATGAGCAGTTCTTC.

This clone was recorded only once. The chain recombines TRBV11-3 with TRBJ1-1, with 7 bases fitting TRBD1. This CDR3 contains 16 residues. Germline V lookup: CDR1 SGHNT, CDR2 YENEEA. V shed 1 base, J shed 1 base, and the junction held 6 bases outside the gene matches. The CDR3 spells CASSLAAGTANTEAFF. In DNA, the CDR3 is TGTGCCAGCAGCTTAGCAGCCGGGACAGCGAACACTGAAGCTTTCTTT.

This clone was found once. The chain employs TRBV18 and TRBJ1-5; 10 positions match TRBD1. CDR1 is KGHSH, CDR2 LQKENI, per germline. V lost 9 bases to trimming and J lost 1 base; unmatched junction nucleotides: 9. The CDR3 has 16 residues. CDR3 coding DNA: TGTGCCAGTCAGGGACAGGGGTCTATGAGCAATCAGCCCCAGCATTTT. Translated, it gives CASQGQGSMSNQPQHF.

This clone was seen only once. The V gene is TRBV6-5, the J gene TRBJ1-3; a weak D match, TRBD1 (6 bases). This CDR3 has 15 amino acids. Germline V gene lookup returns CDR1 MNHEY and CDR2 SVGAGI. Trimming took off 6 bases at V and 1 base at J, with 13 bases between the two ends. The CDR3: CASSRQALSGNTIYF. The DNA of the CDR3 is TGTGCCAGCAGCCGACAGGCTTTATCTGGAAACACCATATATTTT.

The chain links TRBV10-3 to TRBJ1-1; D might be TRBD1 (6 bases). Between the trimmed V and J ends, which lost 5 bases and 3 bases, there was a span of 10 bases. The CDR3 spans 13 residues. Germline values: CDR1 ENHRY, CDR2 SYGVKD. CDR3 bases: TGTGCCATCAGTAGACAGGAACACACTGAAGCTTTCTTT. Translated, it gives CAISRQEHTEAFF.

This sequence joins TRBV5-4 and TRBJ2-1; 9 bases line up with TRBD2. V shed 2 bases, J shed 1 base, and the junction held 4 bases outside the gene matches. CDR1 and CDR2 (germline): SGHNT, YYREEE (reference sequence). The CDR3 is made up of 16 amino acids. The CDR3: CASSFDSGSSYNEQFF. DNA of the CDR3: TGTGCCAGCAGCTTCGATAGCGGGAGTTCCTACAATGAGCAGTTCTTC.

V gene TRBV2 combines with J gene TRBJ2-6; 7 positions match TRBD1. Germline CDR1 SNHLY, CDR2 FYNNEI. The length of the CDR3 is 16 residues. Trimming cost V 10 bases and J 0 bases; bases outside gene matches: 9. The CDR3 is CATSTGTISGANVLTF. The CDR3 DNA follows: TGTGCCACGTCGACAGGGACGATCTCTGGGGCCAACGTCCTGACTTTC.

The chain is built from TRBV6-5 and TRBJ2-7, with 9 nucleotides matching TRBD2. V shed 4 bases, J shed 3 bases, and the junction held 7 bases outside the gene matches. From germline, CDR1 is MNHEY and CDR2 SVGAGI. CDR3 length: 15 residues. CDR3 amino acids: CASSSPGGRGYEQYF. The DNA of the CDR3 is TGTGCCAGCAGTTCCCCTGGCGGGAGGGGCTACGAGCAGTACTTC.

This chain joins TRBV19 and TRBJ2-3; D not certain. V shed 5 bases and J shed 2 bases, with 14 bases lying between them. The germline V gene has CDR1 LNHDA and CDR2 SQIVND (reference sequence). The length of the CDR3 is 15 residues. CDR3 DNA sequence: TGTGCCAGTAGTGCGACTCCGAAAATCACAGATACGCAGTATTTT. It codes for CASSATPKITDTQYF.

This chain uses TRBV10-3 with TRBJ1-2, with D uncertain. The germline gives CDR1 ENHRY, CDR2 SYGVKD. The CDR3 is 11 amino acids. V was clipped by 4 bases and J by 5 bases, with 5 bases between them. CDR3 region: CAISALYGYTF. The DNA for the CDR3 is TGTGCCATCAGTGCCCTTTATGGCTACACCTTC.

The chain joins TRBV10-2 to TRBJ2-7, with D possibly being TRBD1 (5 bases). Germline V gene data show CDR1 as WSHSY and CDR2 as SAAADI. V was pared by 6 bases and J by 1 base, with 13 bases between. This CDR3 has 14 residues. CDR3 sequence reads: CASSPQGRSYEQYF. CDR3 sequence (DNA): TGCGCCAGCAGCCCCCAGGGAAGATCCTACGAGCAGTACTTC.